The next 20 T cell receptor beta chains were all read from a single sample in a study of PD-1 blockade in classical Hodgkin lymphoma. The assay was immunoSEQ multiplex PCR, and TCRdb's table has in-frame clones only and misses some. Of roughly 52,000 clones in the sample, about nine tenths were seen once. Sample time point: cycle 4 day 1 (C4D1), after around six weeks of nivolumab. Brentuximab vedotin exposure varied among the patients, all of whom had relapsed after autologous stem cell transplantation. The source material was peripheral blood mononuclear cells (PBMCs), sampled before the fourth cycle of nivolumab. All receptors come from a human donor with classical Hodgkin lymphoma.

J is TRBJ1-1 and V is TRBV15, with 7 bases identical to TRBD1. Germline V gene sequence: CDR1 LNHNV, CDR2 YYDKDF (reference sequence). Trimming took 4 bases from V and 4 from J; bases not matched to a gene: 12. The CDR3 is 16 amino acids. CDR3 coding DNA: TGTGCCACCAGCATTTTCACAGGGGTTGGGGCCACTGAAGCTTTCTTT. Its protein product is CATSIFTGVGATEAFF.

The V call is TRBV11-2, the J call TRBJ1-1; D might be TRBD1 (6 bases). Germline loops: CDR1 SGHAT, CDR2 FQNNGV. Between the trimmed V and J ends, which lost 7 bases and 2 bases, there was a span of 23 bases. This CDR3 has 17 residues. The CDR3 region is CASKKLTGGGGNTEAFF. DNA of the CDR3: TGTGCCAGCAAAAAACTCACGGGAGGGGGGGGAAACACTGAAGCTTTCTTT.

This clone turned up a few times. The gene calls are TRBV2 and TRBJ2-7, with 9 nucleotides matching TRBD1. Trimming at V came to 7 bases and at J to 7 bases, leaving 8 bases not matched to a gene. CDR1 and CDR2 (germline): SNHLY, FYNNEI. CDR3 length equals 13 residues. CDR3 coding DNA: TGTGCCAGCAATTGGGACAGGGTGAGAGAGCAGTACTTC. Residues: CASNWDRVREQYF.

The gene calls are TRBV11-2 and TRBJ2-5; 9 nucleotides line up with TRBD2. The CDR3 sequence is 14 residues long. Germline CDR1 reads SGHAT; CDR2 reads FQNNGV. The trim removed 3 bases at V and 2 bases at J, leaving 1 base unmatched. The CDR3 reads CASSFTSGQETQYF. CDR3 coding DNA: TGTGCCAGCAGCTTCACTAGCGGGCAAGAGACCCAGTACTTC.

This chain connects TRBV2 to TRBJ2-3; D is ambiguous. This CDR3 is built from 14 residues. Per germline, CDR1 SNHLY and CDR2 FYNNEI. The V end lost 2 bases, the J end lost 1 base, and 7 bases lay between the germline ends. CDR3 protein: CASSESARTDTQYF. The CDR3 region has the DNA TGTGCCAGCAGTGAATCAGCCCGCACAGATACGCAGTATTTT. The full variable domain, with the rest looked up from reference TRBV2 and TRBJ2-3, is EPEVTQTPSHQVTQMGQEVILRCVPISNHLYFYWYRQILGQKVEFLVSFYNNEISEKSEIFDDQFSVERPDGSNFTLKIRSTKLEDSAMYFCASSESARTDTQYFGPGTRLTVL.

This chain uses TRBV7-8 with TRBJ2-5; maybe TRBD1 (6 bases). CDR1 is SGHVS, CDR2 FQNEAQ, per germline. The CDR3 consists of 13 residues. Trimming took off 6 bases at V and 7 bases at J, with 15 bases between the two ends. The CDR3 sequence is CASSGQFRGTQYF. The CDR3 nucleotides read TGTGCCAGCAGTGGACAGTTCCGAGGGACCCAGTACTTC.

The chain recombines TRBV5-1 with TRBJ2-2; either TRBD1 or TRBD2 may fit D (5 bases each). CDR1 is SGHRS and CDR2 is YFSETQ in the germline V gene. Trimming left V 4 bases short and J 3 bases short, with 10 bases between. The CDR3 is 14 residues long. The CDR3 region is CASSRDGDTGELFF. The CDR3 DNA is TGCGCCAGCAGCCGGGACGGAGACACCGGGGAGCTGTTTTTT.

This clone occurred once. The rearrangement links TRBV7-8 to TRBJ2-1; TRBD2 matches at 8 bases. Germline-derived CDR1 and CDR2 are SGHVS and FQNEAQ. The CDR3 runs to 13 residues. V dropped 5 bases and J dropped 9; count of bases not matched to a gene: 6. CDR3 loop: CASSPWTSSEQFF. The CDR3 DNA reads TGTGCCAGCAGCCCCTGGACTAGCAGTGAGCAGTTCTTC.

The V gene is TRBV9, the J gene TRBJ1-4; the D gene is possibly TRBD1 (5 bases). The CDR3 length is 15 residues. CDR1 and CDR2 from the germline V gene are SGDLS and YYNGEE. With 4 bases removed from V and 3 bases from J, the gap between germline ends came to 13 bases. CDR3 region: CASSTSGFPNEKLFF. The DNA of the CDR3 is TGTGCCAGCAGCACTTCAGGGTTCCCTAATGAAAAACTGTTTTTT.

The chain uses TRBV27 and TRBJ1-1; D is possibly TRBD1 (5 bases). The CDR3 covers 17 residues. From germline, CDR1 is MNHEY and CDR2 SMNVEV (reference sequence). The V end lost 4 bases, the J end lost 7 bases, and 25 bases lay between the germline ends. The CDR3 reads CASSSSRRGGSRVEAFF. The CDR3 DNA reads as TGTGCCAGCAGTTCAAGTAGGAGGGGTGGAAGCAGGGTTGAAGCTTTCTTT.

Remarks on this clone: At one of its ends the junction is not consistent with the germline gene, which may arise from a read error. This chain uses TRBV27 with TRBJ2-5, with TRBD2 matching 10 bases. The CDR3 consists of 16 residues. The V gene's germline CDR1 is MNHEY and CDR2 SMNVEV (reference sequence). CDR3 amino acids: CASSLGLAYLQGTQYF. DNA for the CDR3: TGTGCCAGCAGTCTGGGACTAGCGTACCTCCAAGGGACCCAGTACTTC.

The V call is TRBV7-9, the J call TRBJ1-2; 7 nucleotides align to TRBD1. The CDR3 sequence is 13 residues long. Germline lookup yields CDR1 SEHNR and CDR2 FQNEAQ (reference sequence). Trimming at V came to 6 bases and at J to 3 bases, leaving 4 bases not matched to a gene. Here the CDR3 reads CASSNRGDYGYTF. The CDR3 DNA reads TGTGCCAGCAGTAACAGGGGTGACTATGGCTACACCTTC.

The genes are TRBV5-1 and TRBJ2-7; D may be TRBD2 (5 bases). V dropped 10 bases and J dropped 0 bases, with 14 bases sitting between them. Germline CDR1 reads SGHRS; CDR2 reads YFSETQ. CDR3 length: 13 amino acids. The CDR3 DNA follows: TGCGCCGTGCGAGCGGATGGCTCCTACGAGCAGTACTTC. This codes for CAVRADGSYEQYF. The whole variable domain, remainder taken from reference TRBV5-1 and TRBJ2-7, is KAGVTQTPRYLIKTRGQQVTLSCSPISGHRSVSWYQQTPGQGLQFLFEYFSETQRNKGNFPGRFSGRQFSNSRSEMNVSTLELGDSALYLCAVRADGSYEQYFGPGTRLTVT.

The rearrangement uses TRBV6-5 and TRBJ2-2; D perhaps matches TRBD2 (6 bases). The CDR3 is 14 amino acids. Germline values: CDR1 MNHEY, CDR2 SVGAGI. V was cut by 7 bases and J by 3 bases, with 12 bases left in between. CDR3 residues: CASTPGGYTGELFF. The CDR3 DNA sequence: TGTGCCAGCACCCCCGGAGGGTACACCGGGGAGCTGTTTTTT.

The chain links TRBV18 to TRBJ1-3; the match to TRBD1 covers 7 bases. Per germline, CDR1 KGHSH and CDR2 LQKENI. This CDR3 is 15 amino acids long. Germline trimming cut 3 bases from V and 0 bases from J; bases unmatched to any gene: 2. The CDR3 DNA follows: TGTGCCAGCTCACCCGGACAGGTCTCTGGAAACACCATATATTTT. Protein: CASSPGQVSGNTIYF.

The J gene is TRBJ1-3, the V gene TRBV28; 7 positions agree with TRBD1. CDR1 is MDHEN, CDR2 SYDVKM, per germline. V shed 3 bases and J 8 bases; nucleotides not matched to a gene: 4. The CDR3 spans 13 residues. The CDR3 region is CASSFQGVDTIYF. DNA for the CDR3: TGTGCCAGCAGTTTCCAGGGGGTGGACACCATATATTTT.

As DNA, the CDR3 is TGTGCCAGCAGTCCCGGGACAGGGGGCGTTCAGCCCCAGCATTTT. Amino acids: CASSPGTGGVQPQHF. This chain links TRBV2 with TRBJ1-5, with TRBD1 identical over 12 bases. V shed 5 bases, J shed 6 bases, and the junction held 5 bases outside the gene matches. The CDR3 length is 15 residues. CDR1 is SNHLY and CDR2 is FYNNEI in the germline V gene.

The chain employs TRBV7-5 and TRBJ2-5; the listed D gene, TRBD2, was not tested against the DNA. TRBV7-5 is a recognized pseudogene. The CDR3 contains 14 residues. The CDR3 region is CVRSLAGGPETQYF. The CDR3 nucleotides read TGTGTCAGAAGCTTAGCGGGGGGGCCAGAGACCCAGTACTTC.

This chain joins TRBV5-1 and TRBJ2-1, with 8 bases lining up with TRBD2. The CDR3 consists of 16 residues. V shed 4 bases and J 7 bases; nucleotides not matched to a gene: 13. Germline V gene lookup returns CDR1 SGHRS and CDR2 YFSETQ. CDR3 coding DNA: TGCGCCAGCAGCGGACCCGGGACTAGAGTGGTTAATGAGCAGTTCTTC. It codes for CASSGPGTRVVNEQFF.

The chain employs TRBV27 and TRBJ1-1; 9 positions agree with TRBD1. This CDR3 has 14 amino acids. In germline, CDR1 is MNHEY, CDR2 SMNVEV (reference sequence). V lost 6 bases and J lost 3; bases outside the gene matches: 5. The CDR3 bases are TGTGCCAGCAGGGTACAGGGGGCGGACACTGAAGCTTTCTTT. Encoded protein: CASRVQGADTEAFF.